This T cell receptor beta chain stems from a study of siplizumab effects on memory and regulatory T cells. Concerning this clone itself: Antigen specificity is unknown.

Overall study findings and caveats: Versus about 26% in controls, the mappable alloreactive CD4+ clones averaged approximately 64% Treg-derived with siplizumab. Suppression by proliferating Tregs derived from siplizumab cultures was not verified.

The V and J ends lost 0 bases and 4 bases, in that order; junction bases with no gene match: 12. Germline lookup yields CDR1 WSHSY and CDR2 SAAADI. The CDR3 has 17 amino acids. Assay: immunoSEQ multiplex PCR; the TCRdb copy retains only in-frame clones and omits some. The sample consists of some 88,000 clones, 70% to 90% of them appearing once. The TCR sequence derives from a human donor in good health. Input material: CD4+ T cells sorted from blood. The J gene is TRBJ2-7, the V gene TRBV10-2; 7 nucleotides agree with TRBD1. The CDR3 nucleotides read TGCGCCAGCAGTGAGTCTAGGACAGGACGAACTTTATACGAGCAGTACTTC. Translating gives CASSESRTGRTLYEQYF.